These T cell receptor beta chains were read from a single sample in a study of cytomegalovirus exposure and HLA in healthy donors. Assay: immunoSEQ multiplex PCR; the TCRdb copy retains only in-frame clones and omits some. Among tens of thousands of clones listed, about four fifths were seen once. The sample consisted of PBMCs. The source of these receptors is a man in his sixties in good health and CMV-seronegative. The CDR3 runs from the conserved cysteine through the conserved F or W. D genes are given only for firm matches. Clone sizes are given selectively: once, few, many, or a class where the clone is expanded.

TRBV6-5,.,TRBJ1-1,.,TGTGCCAGCAGCCCCAGGGGGAACACTGAAGCTTTCTTT,CASSPRGNTEAFF
TRBV29-1,.,TRBJ1-1,few,TGCAGCTCTGGGTGGGGGCTGGGCACTGAAGCTTTCTTT,CSSGWGLGTEAFF
TRBV18,TRBD1,TRBJ2-1,.,TGTGCCAGCTCAGTACAGGGGAGTAATGAGCAGTTCTTC,CASSVQGSNEQFF
TRBV18,.,TRBJ2-3,.,TGTGCCAGCTCACACGACAGGACCCTAGGCACAGATACGCAGTATTTT,CASSHDRTLGTDTQYF
TRBV14,TRBD1,TRBJ2-7,.,TGTGCCAGCAGCCTACAGGGGGCCTTCCGCTACGAGCAGTACTTC,CASSLQGAFRYEQYF
TRBV18,TRBD1,TRBJ1-1,.,TGTGCCAGCTCACCAGCAGGGGGCTTACGGACTGAAGCTTTCTTT,CASSPAGGLRTEAFF
TRBV6-5,.,TRBJ2-7,.,TGTGCCAGCAGCCTGATCGACAGCGACTACGAGCAGTACTTC,CASSLIDSDYEQYF
TRBV6-1,TRBD1,TRBJ1-1,.,TGTGCCAGCAGTGTGACAGGGGTATTAGAAGCTTTCTTT,CASSVTGVLEAFF
TRBV4-1,.,TRBJ2-3,.,TGCGCCAGCAGCCTCACTGGACTCTTCACAGATACGCAGTATTTT,CASSLTGLFTDTQYF
TRBV2,.,TRBJ2-7,few,TGTGCCACCAGTCCCCAGCGCGAGCAGTACTTC,CATSPQREQYF
TRBV4-1,.,TRBJ1-1,.,TGCGCCAGCAGCCAAGTCTGGGTCGAGGCCACTGAAGCTTTCTTT,CASSQVWVEATEAFF
TRBV6-1,TRBD1,TRBJ1-5,.,TGTGCCAGCAGTGACGGGACAGGGGGGAAAAATCAGCCCCAGCATTTT,CASSDGTGGKNQPQHF
TRBV11-2,.,TRBJ1-6,.,TGTGCCAGCAGCTTAAACCAGTATAATTCACCCCTCCACTTT,CASSLNQYNSPLHF
TRBV11-3,TRBD2,TRBJ2-3,once,TGTGCCAGCAGCTTAGGCGGGTGGCGGGGGGGCACAGATACGCAGTATTTT,CASSLGGWRGGTDTQYF
TRBV18,TRBD1,TRBJ1-2,.,TGTGCCAGCTCACCAGAGGACAGGACTATTAACTATGGCTACACCTTC,CASSPEDRTINYGYTF
TRBV6-4,TRBD2,TRBJ2-3,.,TGTGCCTGCAGTGCCCGCAGACTAGCGGGCACAGATACGCAGTATTTT,CACSARRLAGTDTQYF
TRBV21-1,.,TRBJ2-5,.,TGTGCCAGCAGCAACCCCCCCCCGGGACAGGAAGAAGAGACCCAGTACTTC,CASSNPPPGQEEETQYF
TRBV6-5,.,TRBJ1-3,few,TGTGCCAGCACAACCGCTTCAGCTGGAAACACCATATATTTT,CASTTASAGNTIYF
TRBV6-5,.,TRBJ1-4,.,TGTGCCAGCTGGACAAGGGCAGGGGATGAAAAACTGTTTTTT,CASWTRAGDEKLFF
TRBV7-9,.,TRBJ1-2,few,TGTGCCAGCAGCCGACAGGCCTTCTATGGCTACACCTTC,CASSRQAFYGYTF
TRBV9,.,TRBJ1-2,.,TGTGCCAGCAGCGACCTGACGGGCTATGGCTACACCTTC,CASSDLTGYGYTF
TRBV6-1,.,TRBJ1-2,.,TGTGCCAGCAGCTTCCTTCATGGCTACACCTTC,CASSFLHGYTF
TRBV5-1,.,TRBJ2-5,.,TGCGCCAGCAGCTTTATCCCCGGGGGTGAGACCCAGTACTTC,CASSFIPGGETQYF
TRBV19,.,TRBJ2-1,.,TGTGCCAGTAGTATGCCGGGGACTGGGGGGTACAATGAGCAGTTCTTC,CASSMPGTGGYNEQFF
TRBV27,.,TRBJ1-1,few,TGTGCCAGCAGTTTGTACAGCCACACTGAAGCTTTCTTT,CASSLYSHTEAFF
TRBV4-1,.,TRBJ1-6,few,TGCGCCAGCAGCCAAGATTTTACAGGGCCGGGTTCACCCCTCCACTTT,CASSQDFTGPGSPLHF
TRBV5-5,.,TRBJ2-3,.,TGTGCCAGCAGCTTGGAAAGCGTCGTAGGCGATACGCAGTATTTT,CASSLESVVGDTQYF
TRBV9,.,TRBJ1-1,.,TGTGCCAGCAGCGTAGGGGGGGACACTGAAGCTTTCTTT,CASSVGGDTEAFF
TRBV7-9,.,TRBJ1-3,.,TGTTCCAGCAGCTCTGCTAGACGGGGCTCTGGAAACACCATATATTTT,CSSSSARRGSGNTIYF
TRBV10-3,.,TRBJ1-2,.,TGTGCCATCAGGCCGGACGGGGTTAACTATGGCTACACCTTC,CAIRPDGVNYGYTF
TRBV15,TRBD1,TRBJ2-7,.,TGTGCCACCAGCAGTGACGGACAGGGGTACGAGCAGTACTTC,CATSSDGQGYEQYF
TRBV30,.,TRBJ2-1,.,TGTGCCTGGACAGGTTTTTACAATGAGCAGTTCTTC,CAWTGFYNEQFF
TRBV5-6,TRBD1,TRBJ1-2,.,TGTGCCAGCAGCTTGTCCCAGGGGGCAGGGTATGGCTACACCTTC,CASSLSQGAGYGYTF
TRBV29-1,.,TRBJ2-5,.,TGCAGCGTTGGGGGAGGCCCCGAAGAGACCCAGTACTTC,CSVGGGPEETQYF